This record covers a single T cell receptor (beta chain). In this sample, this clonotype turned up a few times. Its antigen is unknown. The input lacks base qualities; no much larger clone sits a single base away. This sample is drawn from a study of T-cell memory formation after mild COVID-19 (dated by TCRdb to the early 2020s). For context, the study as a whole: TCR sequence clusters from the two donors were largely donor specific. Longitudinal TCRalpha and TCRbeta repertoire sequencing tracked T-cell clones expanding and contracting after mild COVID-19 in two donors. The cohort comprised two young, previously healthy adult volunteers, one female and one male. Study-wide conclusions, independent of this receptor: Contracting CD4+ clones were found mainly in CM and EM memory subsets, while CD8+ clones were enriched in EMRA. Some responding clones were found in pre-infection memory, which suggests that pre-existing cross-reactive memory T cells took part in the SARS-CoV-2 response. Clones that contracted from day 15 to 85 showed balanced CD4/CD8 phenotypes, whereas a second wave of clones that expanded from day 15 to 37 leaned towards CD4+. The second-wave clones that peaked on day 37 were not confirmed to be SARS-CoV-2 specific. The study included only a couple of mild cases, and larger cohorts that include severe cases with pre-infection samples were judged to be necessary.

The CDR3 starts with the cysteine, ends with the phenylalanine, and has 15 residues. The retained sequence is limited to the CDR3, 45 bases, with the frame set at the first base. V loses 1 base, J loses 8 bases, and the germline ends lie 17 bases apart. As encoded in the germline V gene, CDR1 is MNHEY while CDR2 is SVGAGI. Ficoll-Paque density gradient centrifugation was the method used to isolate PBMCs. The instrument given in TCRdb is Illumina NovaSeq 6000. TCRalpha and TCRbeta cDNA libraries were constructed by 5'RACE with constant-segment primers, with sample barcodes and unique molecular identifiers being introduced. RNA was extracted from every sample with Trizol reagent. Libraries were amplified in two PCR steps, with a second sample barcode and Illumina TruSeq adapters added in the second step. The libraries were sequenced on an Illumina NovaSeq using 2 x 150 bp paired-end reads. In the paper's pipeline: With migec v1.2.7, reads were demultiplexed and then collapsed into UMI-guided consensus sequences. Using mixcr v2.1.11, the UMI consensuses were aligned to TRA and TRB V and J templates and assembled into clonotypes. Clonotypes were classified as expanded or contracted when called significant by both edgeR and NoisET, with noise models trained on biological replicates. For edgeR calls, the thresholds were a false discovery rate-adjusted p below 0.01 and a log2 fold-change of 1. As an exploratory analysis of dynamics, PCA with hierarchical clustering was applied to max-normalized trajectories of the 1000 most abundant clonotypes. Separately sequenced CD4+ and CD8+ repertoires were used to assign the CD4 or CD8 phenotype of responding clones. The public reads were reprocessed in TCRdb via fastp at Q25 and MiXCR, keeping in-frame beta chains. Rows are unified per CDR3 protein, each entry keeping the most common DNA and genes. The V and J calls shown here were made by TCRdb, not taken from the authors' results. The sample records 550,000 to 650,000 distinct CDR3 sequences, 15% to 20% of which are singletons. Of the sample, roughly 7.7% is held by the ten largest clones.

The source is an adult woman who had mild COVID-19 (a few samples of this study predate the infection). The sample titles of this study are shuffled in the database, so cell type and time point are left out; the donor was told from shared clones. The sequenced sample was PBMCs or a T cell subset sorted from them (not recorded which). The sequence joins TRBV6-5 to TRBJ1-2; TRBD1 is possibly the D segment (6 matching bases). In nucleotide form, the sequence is TGTGCCAGCAGTTACTTTAATACAGGGCCAGGAGGCTACACCTTC. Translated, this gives CASSYFNTGPGGYTF.